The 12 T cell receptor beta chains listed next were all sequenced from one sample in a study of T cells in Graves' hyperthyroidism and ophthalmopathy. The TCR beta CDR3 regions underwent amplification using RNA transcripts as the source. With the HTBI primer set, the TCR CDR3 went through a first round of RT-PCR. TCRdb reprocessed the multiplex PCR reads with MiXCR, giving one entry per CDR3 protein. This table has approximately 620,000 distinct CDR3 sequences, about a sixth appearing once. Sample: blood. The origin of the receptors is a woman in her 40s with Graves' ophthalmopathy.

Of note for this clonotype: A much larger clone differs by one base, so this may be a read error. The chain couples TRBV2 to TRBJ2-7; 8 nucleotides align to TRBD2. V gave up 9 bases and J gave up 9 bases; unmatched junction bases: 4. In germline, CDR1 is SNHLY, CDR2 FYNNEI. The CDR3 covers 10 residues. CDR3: CARPREGQYF. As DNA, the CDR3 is TGTGCCAGGCCCCGGGAGGGGCAGTACTTC.

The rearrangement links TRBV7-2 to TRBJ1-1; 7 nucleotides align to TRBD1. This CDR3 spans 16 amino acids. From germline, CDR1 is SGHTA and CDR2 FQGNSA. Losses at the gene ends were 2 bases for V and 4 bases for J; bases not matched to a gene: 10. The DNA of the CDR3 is TGTGCCAGCAGCTTATACCCACAGGGGAAGGGCACTGAAGCTTTCTTT. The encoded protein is CASSLYPQGKGTEAFF. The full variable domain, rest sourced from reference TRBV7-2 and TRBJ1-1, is GAGVSQSPSNKVTEKGKDVELRCDPISGHTALYWYRQSLGQGLEFLIYFQGNSAPDKSGLPSDRFSAERTGGSVSTLTIQRTQQEDSAVYLCASSLYPQGKGTEAFFGQGTRLTVV.

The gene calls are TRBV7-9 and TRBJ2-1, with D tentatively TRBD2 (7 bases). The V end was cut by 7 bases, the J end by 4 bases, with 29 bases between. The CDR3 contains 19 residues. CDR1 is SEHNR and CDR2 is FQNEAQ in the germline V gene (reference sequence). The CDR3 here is CASISEPGGAFFGYNEQFF. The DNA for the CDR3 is TGTGCCAGCATCTCTGAGCCGGGGGGCGCCTTTTTTGGGTACAATGAGCAGTTCTTC.

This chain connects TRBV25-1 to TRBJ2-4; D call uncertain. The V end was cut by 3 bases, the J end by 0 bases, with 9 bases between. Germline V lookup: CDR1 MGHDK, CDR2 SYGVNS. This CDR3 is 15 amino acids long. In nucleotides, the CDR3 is TGTGCCAGCAGTGACAGTAGGGTAGCCAAAAACATTCAGTACTTC. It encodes CASSDSRVAKNIQYF.

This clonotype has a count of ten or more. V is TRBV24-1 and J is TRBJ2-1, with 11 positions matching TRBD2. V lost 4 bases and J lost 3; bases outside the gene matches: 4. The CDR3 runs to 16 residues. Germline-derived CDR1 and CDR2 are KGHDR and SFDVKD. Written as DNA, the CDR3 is TGTGCCACCAGTGACACGACTAGCGGGGTCTACAATGAGCAGTTCTTC. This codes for CATSDTTSGVYNEQFF.

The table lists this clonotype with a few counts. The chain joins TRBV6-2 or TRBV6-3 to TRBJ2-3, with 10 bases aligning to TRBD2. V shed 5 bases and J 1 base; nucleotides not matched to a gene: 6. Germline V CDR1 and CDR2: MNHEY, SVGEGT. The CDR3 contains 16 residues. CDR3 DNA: TGTGCCAGCAGTGCTCTAACTAGCGGGGGCACAGATACGCAGTATTTT. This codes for CASSALTSGGTDTQYF.

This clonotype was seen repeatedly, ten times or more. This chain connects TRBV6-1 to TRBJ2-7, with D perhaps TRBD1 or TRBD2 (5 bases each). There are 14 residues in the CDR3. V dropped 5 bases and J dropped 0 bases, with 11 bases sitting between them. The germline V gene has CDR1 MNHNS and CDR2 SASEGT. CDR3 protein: CASSWGPSSYEQYF. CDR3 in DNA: TGTGCCAGCAGTTGGGGACCTAGCTCCTACGAGCAGTACTTC.

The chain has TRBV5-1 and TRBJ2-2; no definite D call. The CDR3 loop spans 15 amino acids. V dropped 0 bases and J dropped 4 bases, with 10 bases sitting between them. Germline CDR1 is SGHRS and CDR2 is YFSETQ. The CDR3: CASSLETLGTGELFF. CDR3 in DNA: TGCGCCAGCAGCTTGGAGACTCTTGGCACCGGGGAGCTGTTTTTT.

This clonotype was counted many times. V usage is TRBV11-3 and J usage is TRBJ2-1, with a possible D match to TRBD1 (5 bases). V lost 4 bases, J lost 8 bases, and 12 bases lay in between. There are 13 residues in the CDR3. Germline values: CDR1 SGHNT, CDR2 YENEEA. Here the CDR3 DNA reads TGTGCCAGCAGCTCAGGGCAGGGATATGAGCAGTTCTTC. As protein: CASSSGQGYEQFF.

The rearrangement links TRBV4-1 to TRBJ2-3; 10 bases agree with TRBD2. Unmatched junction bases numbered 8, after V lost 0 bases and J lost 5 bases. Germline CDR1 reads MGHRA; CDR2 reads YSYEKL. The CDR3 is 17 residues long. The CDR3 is CASSQETAGGGGDTQYF. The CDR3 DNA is TGCGCCAGCAGCCAAGAAACAGCGGGGGGGGGTGGAGATACGCAGTATTTT.

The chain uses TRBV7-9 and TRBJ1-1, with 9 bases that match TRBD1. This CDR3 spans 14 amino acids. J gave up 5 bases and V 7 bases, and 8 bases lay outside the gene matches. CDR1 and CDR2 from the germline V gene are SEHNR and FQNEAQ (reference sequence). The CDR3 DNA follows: TGTGCCAGCACCCCACAGGGGGCAGAAACTGAAGCTTTCTTT. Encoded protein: CASTPQGAETEAFF.

CDR3 DNA: TGTGCCAGCAGCCCGCCGGGACAGGGCCCGAAACTGTTTTTT. Its translation is CASSPPGQGPKLFF. V and J are TRBV11-2 and TRBJ1-4; 9 bases agree with TRBD1. Trimming at V came to 5 bases and at J to 11 bases, leaving 9 bases not matched to a gene. The CDR3 extends over 14 amino acids. Germline lookup yields CDR1 SGHAT and CDR2 FQNNGV.